What follows are 5 T cell receptor beta chains derived from one specimen sequenced in a study of T cell clonality in common variable immunodeficiency. Libraries were prepared by immunoSEQ multiplex PCR; TCRdb keeps only in-frame clonotypes and omits some of them. Found here are about 47,000 clones, no singletons; the ten largest cover 2% to 2.5%. The sequenced material came from peripheral blood mononuclear cells. These receptor sequences come from a person aged 18 to 70 in good health.

This clone showed up just a few times. The read stops 3 residues short of the end of the CDR3; the missing end is completed from the germline J gene. This chain links TRBV19 with TRBJ2-3, with 8 bases lining up with TRBD2. The germline V gene has CDR1 LNHDA and CDR2 SQIVND (reference sequence). This CDR3 has 15 residues. V shed 5 bases and J 3 bases; nucleotides not matched to a gene: 7. CDR3 DNA (partial): TGTGCCAGTAGTCAAGGGGGACTAGTTACAGATACG. It yields the protein CASSQGGLVTDT. The entire CDR3 protein reads CASSQGGLVTDTQYF.

This clone was recorded at least ten times. CDR3 loop: CASSPRGDTDTQYF. CDR3 bases read: TGTGCCAGCAGTCCGAGAGGGGACACAGATACG. This chain joins TRBV7-3 and TRBJ2-3; D may match TRBD1 or TRBD2 (5 bases each). From the germline J gene comes the end of the CDR3, since the read stops 3 residues before it. Germline CDR1 and CDR2: SGHTA and FQGTGA. Trimming left V 6 bases short and J 2 bases short, with 12 bases between. The CDR3 has 14 amino acids.

At least ten counts were recorded for this clone. The CDR3 end falls 3 residues outside the read, so it is completed with the germline J gene. This chain uses TRBV2 with TRBJ1-1; D unresolved. The CDR3 is 12 amino acids. Trimming removed 7 bases from V and 5 bases from J, with 11 bases in between. Germline V gene lookup returns CDR1 SNHLY and CDR2 FYNNEI. The CDR3 sequence is CASNQARTEAFF. The DNA read from the CDR3 is TGTGCCAGCAATCAGGCCCGGACTGAA.

This clone was counted at least ten times. CDR3 protein: CASSLSASPTDTQYF. The covered CDR3 bases are TGCGCCAGCAGCTTGTCGGCTAGCCCCACAGATACG. V usage is TRBV5-1 and J usage is TRBJ2-3; D perhaps matches TRBD2 (5 bases). The read ends 3 residues shy of where the CDR3 ends; the end is completed using the germline J gene. Germline CDR1 is SGHRS and CDR2 is YFSETQ. The CDR3 covers 15 residues. Trimming left V 1 base short and J 2 bases short, with 11 bases between.

This clone was detected ten times or more. CDR3 residues: CSVRQGTTDTQYF. The covered CDR3 bases are TGCAGTGTGAGACAGGGGACCACAGATACG. The chain combines TRBV20-1 with TRBJ2-3, with 8 bases identical to TRBD1. The sequence runs out 3 residues before the end of the CDR3; the remainder is reconstructed from the germline J gene. Trimming at V came to 7 bases and at J to 2 bases, leaving 5 bases not matched to a gene. Germline V CDR1 and CDR2: DFQATT, SNEGSKA (reference sequence). The CDR3 sequence is 13 residues long.